The clone carrying this T cell receptor (beta chain) came up a few times. The data stem from a study of blood T cell repertoires in COVID-19. Overall study: There were acute and convalescent COVID-19 samples, and they came from the United States, Italy and Spain. Sources were T cells, B-cell-depleted T cells, or PBMCs; the material itself was cDNA or gDNA.

Trimming removed 4 bases from V and 3 bases from J; junction bases left unmatched: 3. In germline, CDR1 is SGHTA, CDR2 FQGNSA. This CDR3 is 14 amino acids long. Study processing details: Using reference gene primer amplification, nucleated cell counts were estimated. TCRdb's table, derived via immunoSEQ multiplex PCR, lists solely in-frame clones and lacks some. The DNA was the basis for D and trimming; V, J and clone size are from that table. The sample shows about 170,000 clones, roughly 84% of them seen only once. This TCR derives from a man aged 70-80 years with active or convalescent COVID-19. The rearrangement links TRBV7-2 to TRBJ1-5; 7 nucleotides agree with TRBD1. Specimen: peripheral blood. The CDR3 protein is CASSSTGNNQPQHF. DNA for the CDR3: TGTGCCAGCAGCTCGACAGGGAACAATCAGCCCCAGCATTTT.